A single T cell receptor (beta chain) is shown here with its context. As yet, its antigen is unknown. Every patient had relapsed following autologous stem cell transplantation, and cohorts differed in brentuximab vedotin exposure. Magnetic depletion of unwanted cells isolated CD4+ T cells from thawed PBMCs. The data are from a study of PD-1 blockade in classical Hodgkin lymphoma. As for the study in general: Patients had nivolumab dosed at 3 mg/kg, delivered intravenously every 2 weeks. Study-wide findings and caveats: Newly diagnosed patients had diversity similar to the baseline diversity of complete responders.

Sequenced by immunoSEQ multiplex PCR; TCRdb stores in-frame clones only, minus some. The sample contains about 9,100 clones, 60% to 80% of which appear only once. The CDR3 has 14 residues. CDR1 is LNHDA, CDR2 SQIVND, per germline (reference sequence). Trimming pared 1 base from V and 8 bases from J, leaving 14 bases between. The source is a human donor with classical Hodgkin lymphoma. This chain joins TRBV19 and TRBJ1-1, with D tentatively TRBD1 (6 bases). The specimen was CD4+ T cells from blood, collected at baseline. The CDR3 loop is CASSIGQGIEEAFF. The DNA for the CDR3 is TGTGCCAGTAGTATAGGGCAGGGGATAGAAGAAGCTTTCTTT. Combining the CDR3 with reference TRBV19 and TRBJ1-1 gives the whole variable domain DGGITQSPKYLFRKEGQNVTLSCEQNLNHDAMYWYRQDPGQGLRLIYYSQIVNDFQKGDIAEGYSVSREKKESFPLTVTSAQKNPTAFYLCASSIGQGIEEAFFGQGTRLTVV.